This T cell receptor (beta chain) was captured in a study of CD8+ T cells in alopecia areata (dated by TCRdb to 2016 to 2019). The study in broad terms: The treated patients, all with moderate-to-severe alopecia areata, were enrolled in an open-label pilot trial of oral tofacitinib given at 5 to 10 mg twice daily. To study T cell clonal expansion in alopecia areata, the researchers applied high-throughput TCRbeta sequencing to both the C3H/HeJ mouse model and human patients. Patients stayed on tofacitinib for 6 to 18 months and then had 6 months of follow-up off drug so that delayed response and recurrence could be assessed. Biopsies were taken from tofacitinib-treated patients at baseline and at 4 and 24 weeks of treatment, and a later scalp biopsy was taken in several of the tofacitinib-treated patients. Human TCRbeta sequencing covered scalp tissue and sorted CD4+ and CD8+ peripheral blood T cells from patchy and totalis/universalis alopecia areata patients and healthy controls. The RNA source kit depended on sample type: the PAXgene miRNA kit for fixed scalp, the miRNeasy kit for PBMCs, and the RNeasy kit for mouse skin. In treated patients, disease severity was measured using the SALT score, which gives the percentage of scalp surface area affected. Scalp clonality was compared among normal scalp (n=4), patchy alopecia areata scalp (n=8), and alopecia totalis/universalis scalp (n=8). TCRbeta CDR3 regions were amplified by immunoSEQ multiplex PCR with 35 Vbeta forward and 13 Jbeta reverse primers. Study-wide findings and limitations: Because the treated cohort was small and had only one nonresponder, larger studies are needed to examine links between baseline CD8+ expansion and response. With tofacitinib, both scalp clonality and the number of expanded CD8+ clones among the top 100 scalp clones went down significantly. Resident alphabeta T cells in normal human skin are also sequenced, complicating scalp TCR repertoire analysis, unlike mouse skin dominated by gammadelta T cells. Shared TCR sequences between patients were less evident than in mice, which may be partly attributable to HLA diversity in the patient population. Lesional scalp, especially in alopecia totalis/universalis, showed higher clonality and more expanded CD8+ clones than normal scalp, suggesting antigenic drive. During tofacitinib treatment, many expanded lesional clones stuck around in both scalp and blood, and this persistence may partly explain why relapse happens after treatment is stopped.

The receptor library was made with the immunoSEQ multiplex PCR assay. To provide template for TCR sequencing, every sample had RNA extracted and reverse transcribed into cDNA. First-strand cDNA was synthesized with SuperScript III using a 2:1 mix of oligo-dT and random hexamers. Amplification bias was assessed with a synthetic immune receptor repertoire, and residual bias was removed computationally. Concerning the study's data processing: Raw reads were preprocessed to remove errors, and CDR3 was defined according to IMGT conventions as the region from the conserved cysteine to phenylalanine. Clonality was calculated as 1 minus Shannon entropy normalized by log2 of the number of productive unique TCRs. CD4 or CD8 identity of scalp clones was inferred by cross-referencing scalp TCRbeta sequences with sorted blood CD4 and CD8 repertoires. The clones in this table, taken by TCRdb from immuneACCESS, are in-frame only. Not every clone is retained; where verified, under half of the shortfall comes from an unresolved V gene, and the cause of the rest is unknown. The DNA was the basis for D and trimming; V, J and clone size are from that table. The sample table contains fewer than 110,000 clones; only one count was recorded for 65% to 85% of them. The leading ten clones occupy 24% of the sample.

Notes on this clone: The target of this receptor is not known. No much larger clone exists at a distance of one base, and base qualities are not known.

From a lookup of the germline V gene (reference sequence), CDR1 and CDR2 are MNHEY and SMNVEV. Relative to germline, V is 7 bases shorter and J is 11 bases shorter, with 28 bases between their ends. Taken from cysteine to phenylalanine, the CDR3 has 16 residues. The entry retains the CDR3 DNA only, 48 bases that are in frame from base 1. The sample's time point, from its label and the paper: 20 to 30 weeks on oral tofacitinib. The treatment or condition label for this specimen denotes: oral pan-JAK inhibitor, 5-10 mg twice daily. Peripheral blood and lesional scalp punch biopsies were obtained from patients with alopecia areata. PBMCs were isolated by density centrifugation and stained for CD3, CD4 and CD8, after which CD4+ and CD8+ T cells were sorted on a FACSAria.

Recombination joined TRBV27 with TRBJ2-3; D gene: possibly TRBD2, on 6 matching bases. This receptor was taken from a human donor with alopecia areata. Here the sequenced sample was CD8+ T cells sorted from blood, taken at week 24, from a patient treated with tofacitinib. CDR3 protein: CASTPQMDSSRDGQYF. The DNA is TGTGCCAGCACTCCCCAAATGGACTCCTCGCGGGATGGGCAGTATTTT.